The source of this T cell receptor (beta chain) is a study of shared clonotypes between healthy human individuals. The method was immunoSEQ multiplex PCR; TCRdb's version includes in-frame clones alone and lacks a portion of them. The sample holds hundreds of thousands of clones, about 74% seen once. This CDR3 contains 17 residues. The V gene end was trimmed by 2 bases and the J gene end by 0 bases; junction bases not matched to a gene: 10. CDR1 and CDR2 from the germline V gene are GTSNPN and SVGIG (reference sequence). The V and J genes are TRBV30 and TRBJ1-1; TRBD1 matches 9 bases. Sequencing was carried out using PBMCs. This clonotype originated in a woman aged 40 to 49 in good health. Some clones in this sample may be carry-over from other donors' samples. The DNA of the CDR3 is TGTGCCTGGAGTTCCTGGACAGGGGTTTCCGTGAACACTGAAGCTTTCTTT. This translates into CAWSSWTGVSVNTEAFF.